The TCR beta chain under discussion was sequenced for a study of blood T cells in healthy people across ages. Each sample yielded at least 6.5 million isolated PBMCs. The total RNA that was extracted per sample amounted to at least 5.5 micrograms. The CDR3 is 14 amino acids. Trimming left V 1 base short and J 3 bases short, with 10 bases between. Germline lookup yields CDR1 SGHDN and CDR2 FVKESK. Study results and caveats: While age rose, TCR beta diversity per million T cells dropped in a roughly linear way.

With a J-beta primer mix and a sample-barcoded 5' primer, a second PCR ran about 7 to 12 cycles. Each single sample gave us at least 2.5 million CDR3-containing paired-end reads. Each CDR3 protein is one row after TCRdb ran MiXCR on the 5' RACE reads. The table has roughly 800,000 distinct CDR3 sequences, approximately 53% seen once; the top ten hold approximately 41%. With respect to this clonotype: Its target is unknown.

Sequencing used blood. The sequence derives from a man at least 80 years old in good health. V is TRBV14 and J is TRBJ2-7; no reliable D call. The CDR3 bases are TGTGCCAGCAGCCAAGTCGGCTTTTTCTACGAGCAGTACTTC. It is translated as CASSQVGFFYEQYF.